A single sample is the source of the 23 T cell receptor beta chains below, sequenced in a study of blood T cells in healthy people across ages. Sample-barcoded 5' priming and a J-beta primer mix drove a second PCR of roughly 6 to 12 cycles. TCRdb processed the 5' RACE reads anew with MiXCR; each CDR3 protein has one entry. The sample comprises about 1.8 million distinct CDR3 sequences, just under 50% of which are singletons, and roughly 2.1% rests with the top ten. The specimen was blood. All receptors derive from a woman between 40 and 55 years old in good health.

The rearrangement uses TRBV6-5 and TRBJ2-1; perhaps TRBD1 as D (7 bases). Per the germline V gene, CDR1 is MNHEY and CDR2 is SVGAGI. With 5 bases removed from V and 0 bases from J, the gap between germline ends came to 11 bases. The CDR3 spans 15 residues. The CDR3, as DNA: TGTGCCAGCAGTATCAGGGGGGACTCCTACAATGAGCAGTTCTTC. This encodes CASSIRGDSYNEQFF.

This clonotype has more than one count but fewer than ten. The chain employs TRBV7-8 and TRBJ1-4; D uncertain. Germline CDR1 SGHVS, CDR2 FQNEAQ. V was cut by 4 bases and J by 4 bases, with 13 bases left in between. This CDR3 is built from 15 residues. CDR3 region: CASSSRRALNEKLFF. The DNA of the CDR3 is TGTGCCAGCAGCTCACGACGCGCCCTTAATGAAAAACTGTTTTTT.

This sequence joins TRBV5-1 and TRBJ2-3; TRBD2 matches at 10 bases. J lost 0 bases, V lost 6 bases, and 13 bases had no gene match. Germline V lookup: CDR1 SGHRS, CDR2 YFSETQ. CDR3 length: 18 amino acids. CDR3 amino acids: CASNRELLAGTSTDTQYF. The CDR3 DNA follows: TGCGCCAGCAACCGGGAGTTACTAGCGGGGACCAGCACAGATACGCAGTATTTT.

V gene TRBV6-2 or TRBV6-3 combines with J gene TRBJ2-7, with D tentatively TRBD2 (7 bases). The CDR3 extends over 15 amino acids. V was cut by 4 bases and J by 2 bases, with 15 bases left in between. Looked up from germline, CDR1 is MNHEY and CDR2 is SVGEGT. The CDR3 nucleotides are TGTGCCAGCAGTTCGGGGGGCGCAACCCCCTACGAGCAGTACTTC. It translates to CASSSGGATPYEQYF.

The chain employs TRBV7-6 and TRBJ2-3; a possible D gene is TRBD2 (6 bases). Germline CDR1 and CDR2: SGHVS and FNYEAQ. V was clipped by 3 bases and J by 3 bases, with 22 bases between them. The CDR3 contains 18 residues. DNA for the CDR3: TGTGCCAGCAGCTTTGGATCGGGGACTGACTTAAGAACAGATACGCAGTATTTT. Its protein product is CASSFGSGTDLRTDTQYF. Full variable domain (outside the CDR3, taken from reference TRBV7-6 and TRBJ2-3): GAGVSQSPRYKVTKRGQDVALRCDPISGHVSLYWYRQALGQGPEFLTYFNYEAQQDKSGLPNDRFSAERPEGSISTLTIQRTEQRDSAMYRCASSFGSGTDLRTDTQYFGPGTRLTVL.

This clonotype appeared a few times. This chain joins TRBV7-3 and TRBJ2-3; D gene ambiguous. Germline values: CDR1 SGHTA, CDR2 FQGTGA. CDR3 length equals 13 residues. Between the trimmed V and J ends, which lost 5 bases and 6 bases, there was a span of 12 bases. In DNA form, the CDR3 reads TGTGCCAGCAGCCCCGTGGGTTCCGATACGCAGTATTTT. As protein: CASSPVGSDTQYF.

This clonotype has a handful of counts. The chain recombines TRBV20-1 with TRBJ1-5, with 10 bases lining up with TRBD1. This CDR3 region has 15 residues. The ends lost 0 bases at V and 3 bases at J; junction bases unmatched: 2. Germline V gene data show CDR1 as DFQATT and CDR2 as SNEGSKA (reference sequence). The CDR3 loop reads CSAREGQGINQPQHF. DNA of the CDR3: TGCAGTGCTAGAGAGGGACAGGGGATCAATCAGCCCCAGCATTTT.

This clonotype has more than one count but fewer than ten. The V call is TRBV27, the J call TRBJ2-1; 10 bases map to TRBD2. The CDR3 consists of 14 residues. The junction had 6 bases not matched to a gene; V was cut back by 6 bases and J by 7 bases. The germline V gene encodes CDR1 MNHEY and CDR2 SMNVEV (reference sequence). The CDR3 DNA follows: TGTGCCAGCAGAAGCGGGGGGGCAGGGAATGAGCAGTTCTTC. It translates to CASRSGGAGNEQFF.

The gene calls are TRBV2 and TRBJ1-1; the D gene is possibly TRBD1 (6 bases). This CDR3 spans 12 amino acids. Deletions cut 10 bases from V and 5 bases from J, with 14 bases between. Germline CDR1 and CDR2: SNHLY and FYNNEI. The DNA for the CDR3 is TGTGCCACCCCTAGGGGGACGACTGAAGCTTTCTTT. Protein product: CATPRGTTEAFF.

The CDR3 protein is CATSRDSPSSNSPLHF. The CDR3 coding sequence is TGTGCCACCAGCAGAGATTCCCCATCGAGTAATTCACCCCTCCACTTT. The chain recombines TRBV15 with TRBJ1-6; D remains ambiguous. Germline lookup yields CDR1 LNHNV and CDR2 YYDKDF (reference sequence). Trimming shortened V by 0 bases and J by 6 bases, and 12 bases separated the two germline ends. This CDR3 region has 16 residues.

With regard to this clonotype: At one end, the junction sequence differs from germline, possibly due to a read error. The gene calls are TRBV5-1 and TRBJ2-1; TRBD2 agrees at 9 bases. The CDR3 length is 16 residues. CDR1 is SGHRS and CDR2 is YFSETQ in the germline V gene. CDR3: CACSLGGSGGPNEQFF. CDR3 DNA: TGCGCCTGCAGCCTGGGGGGTAGCGGGGGCCCCAATGAGCAGTTCTTC.

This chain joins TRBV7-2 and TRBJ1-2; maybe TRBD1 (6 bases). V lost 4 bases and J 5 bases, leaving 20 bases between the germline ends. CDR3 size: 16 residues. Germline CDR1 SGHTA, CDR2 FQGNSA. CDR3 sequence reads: CASSSRPAGGGYGYTF. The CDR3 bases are TGTGCCAGCAGCTCCCGGCCCGCCGGGGGCGGTTATGGCTACACCTTC. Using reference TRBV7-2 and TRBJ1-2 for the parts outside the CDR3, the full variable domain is GAGVSQSPSNKVTEKGKDVELRCDPISGHTALYWYRQSLGQGLEFLIYFQGNSAPDKSGLPSDRFSAERTGGSVSTLTIQRTQQEDSAVYLCASSSRPAGGGYGYTFGSGTRLTVV.

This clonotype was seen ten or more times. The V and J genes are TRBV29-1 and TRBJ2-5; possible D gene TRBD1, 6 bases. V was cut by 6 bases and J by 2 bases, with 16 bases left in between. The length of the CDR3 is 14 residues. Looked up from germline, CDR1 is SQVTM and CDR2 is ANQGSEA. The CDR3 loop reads CSVMRQVSQETQYF. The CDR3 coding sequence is TGCAGCGTCATGAGACAGGTTTCGCAAGAGACCCAGTACTTC.

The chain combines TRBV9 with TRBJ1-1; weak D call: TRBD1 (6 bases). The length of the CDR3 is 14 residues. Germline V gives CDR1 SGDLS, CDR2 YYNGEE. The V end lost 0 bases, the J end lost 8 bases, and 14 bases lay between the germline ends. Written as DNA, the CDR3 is TGTGCCAGCAGCGTAGTTGGGGGGGGGCAAGAAGCTTTCTTT. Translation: CASSVVGGGQEAFF.

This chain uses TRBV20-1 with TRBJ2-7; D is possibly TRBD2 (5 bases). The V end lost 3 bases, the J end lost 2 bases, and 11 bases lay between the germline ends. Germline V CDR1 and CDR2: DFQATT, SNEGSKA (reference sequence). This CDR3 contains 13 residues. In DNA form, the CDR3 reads TGCAGTGCTAGTGCCGAGGGAGCCTACGAGCAGTACTTC. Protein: CSASAEGAYEQYF.

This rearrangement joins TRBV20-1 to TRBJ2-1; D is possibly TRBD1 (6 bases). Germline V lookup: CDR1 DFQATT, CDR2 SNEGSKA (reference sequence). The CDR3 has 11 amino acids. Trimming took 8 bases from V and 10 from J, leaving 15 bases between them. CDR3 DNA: TGCAGTACTTACAGGGCTCGGGAGCAGTTCTTC. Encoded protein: CSTYRAREQFF.

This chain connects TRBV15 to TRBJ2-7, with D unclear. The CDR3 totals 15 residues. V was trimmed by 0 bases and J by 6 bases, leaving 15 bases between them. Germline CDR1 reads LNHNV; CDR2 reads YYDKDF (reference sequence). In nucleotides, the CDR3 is TGTGCCACCAGCAGAGATCTCGCGGACCCGGGCGAGCAGTACTTC. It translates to CATSRDLADPGEQYF.

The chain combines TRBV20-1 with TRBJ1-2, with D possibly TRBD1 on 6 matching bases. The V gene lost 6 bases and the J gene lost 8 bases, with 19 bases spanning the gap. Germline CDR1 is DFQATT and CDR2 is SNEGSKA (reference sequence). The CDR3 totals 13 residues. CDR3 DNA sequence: TGCAGTGCACCGAAACACAGGGTTGGGGGCTACACCTTC. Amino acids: CSAPKHRVGGYTF.

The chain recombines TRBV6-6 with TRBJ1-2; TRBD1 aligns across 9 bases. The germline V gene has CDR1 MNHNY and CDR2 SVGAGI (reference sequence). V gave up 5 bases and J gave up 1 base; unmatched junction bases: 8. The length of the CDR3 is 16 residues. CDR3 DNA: TGTGCCAGCAGTCCTCTACAGGGGGCCATTAACTATGGCTACACCTTC. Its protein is CASSPLQGAINYGYTF.

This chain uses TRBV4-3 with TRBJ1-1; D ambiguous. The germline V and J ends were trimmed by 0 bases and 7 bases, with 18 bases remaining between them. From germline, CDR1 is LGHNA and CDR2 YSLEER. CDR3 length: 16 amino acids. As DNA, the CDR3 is TGCGCCAGCAGCCAAGATCAAGCCTTGCTCGGTCGTGAAGCTTTCTTT. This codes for CASSQDQALLGREAFF.

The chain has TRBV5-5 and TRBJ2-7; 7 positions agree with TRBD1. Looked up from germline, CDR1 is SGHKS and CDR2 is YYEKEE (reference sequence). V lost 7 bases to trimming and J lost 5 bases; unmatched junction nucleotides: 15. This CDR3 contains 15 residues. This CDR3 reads CASCTAAGGTDEQYF. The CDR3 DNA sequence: TGTGCCAGCTGCACGGCCGCAGGGGGAACGGACGAGCAGTACTTC.

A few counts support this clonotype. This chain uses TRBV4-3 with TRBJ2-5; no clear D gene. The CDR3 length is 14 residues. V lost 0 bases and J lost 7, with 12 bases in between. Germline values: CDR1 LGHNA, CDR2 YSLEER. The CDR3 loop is CASSQDATPRTQYF. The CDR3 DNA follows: TGCGCCAGCAGCCAAGACGCCACCCCCAGGACCCAGTACTTC.

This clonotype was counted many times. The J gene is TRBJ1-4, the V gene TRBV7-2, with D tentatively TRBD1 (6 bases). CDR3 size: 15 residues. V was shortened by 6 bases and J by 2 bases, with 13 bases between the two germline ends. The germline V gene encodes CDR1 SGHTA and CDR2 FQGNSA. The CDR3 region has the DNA TGTGCCAGCAGACCTAAAACAGGGACTAATGAAAAACTGTTTTTT. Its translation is CASRPKTGTNEKLFF.